The 5 T cell receptor beta chains below were found in one sample sequenced in a study of T-cell reconstitution after alpha-beta-depleted transplantation in children. Unique molecular identifiers were used in preparing the TCRbeta library. Each CDR3 protein gets one entry after TCRdb re-called the PCR reads with MiXCR. This table holds a few hundred thousand distinct CDR3 sequences, roughly 13% found once. The sequences come from PBMCs, mostly from graft donor cells, collected 360 days after TCRalphabeta/CD19-depleted stem cell transplant. These receptors were taken from a male patient under 18 who had a stem cell transplant for acute myeloid leukemia, so the T cells may come from the graft donor.

The chain has TRBV18 and TRBJ2-7; D might be TRBD1 (5 bases). Germline CDR1 is KGHSH and CDR2 is LQKENI. V lost 6 bases, J lost 0 bases, and 12 bases lay in between. The CDR3 runs to 14 residues. CDR3 DNA: TGTGCCAGCTCTCCCAAGACAGACTCCTACGAGCAGTACTTC. Amino acid sequence: CASSPKTDSYEQYF.

This chain connects TRBV7-2 to TRBJ2-7, with no clear D. From germline, CDR1 is SGHTA and CDR2 FQGNSA. There are 15 residues in the CDR3. V gave up 1 base and J gave up 3 bases, with 13 bases separating them. CDR3 sequence: CASSLVGQYLYEQYF. Here the CDR3 DNA reads TGTGCCAGCAGCTTAGTTGGCCAGTACCTCTACGAGCAGTACTTC.

This clonotype was seen at least ten times. CDR3 DNA sequence: TGCAGTGCTAGAGGCGGGACTAGCGGCCCTTCTAGCACAGATACGCAGTATTTT. It specifies CSARGGTSGPSSTDTQYF. The rearrangement joins TRBV20-1 to TRBJ2-3; 11 positions agree with TRBD2. Germline CDR1 and CDR2: DFQATT and SNEGSKA (reference sequence). Trimming removed 1 base from V and 0 bases from J; junction bases left unmatched: 9. This CDR3 spans 18 amino acids.

This clonotype appeared many times. The chain combines TRBV15 with TRBJ2-1, with 10 bases that match TRBD2. The CDR3 extends over 16 amino acids. Germline lookup yields CDR1 LNHNV and CDR2 YYDKDF (reference sequence). V lost 0 bases to trimming and J lost 8 bases; unmatched junction nucleotides: 7. DNA for the CDR3: TGTGCCACCAGCAGAGAACTAGCGGGAAGGGGAGATGAGCAGTTCTTC. It is translated as CATSRELAGRGDEQFF.

Ten or more counts support this clonotype. The CDR3, as DNA: TGTGCCGGAAGCCTACAGGGACGAGCTTTCTTT. Translation: CAGSLQGRAFF. This chain connects TRBV28 to TRBJ1-1; weak D call: TRBD1 (6 bases). Trimming stripped 11 bases from V and 10 bases from J, with 17 bases between. Germline V gives CDR1 MDHEN, CDR2 SYDVKM. The CDR3 contains 11 residues.